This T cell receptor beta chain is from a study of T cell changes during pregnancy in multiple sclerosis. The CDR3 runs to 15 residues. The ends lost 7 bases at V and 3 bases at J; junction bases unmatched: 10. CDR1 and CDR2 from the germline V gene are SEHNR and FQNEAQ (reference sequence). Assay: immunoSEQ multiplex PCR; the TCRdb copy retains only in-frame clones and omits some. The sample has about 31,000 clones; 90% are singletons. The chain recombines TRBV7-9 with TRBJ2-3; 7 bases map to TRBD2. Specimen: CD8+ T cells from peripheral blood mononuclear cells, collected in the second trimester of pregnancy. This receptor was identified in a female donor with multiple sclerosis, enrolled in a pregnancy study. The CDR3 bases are TGTGCCAGCACCCAGTCTAGCGGAGGAACAGATACGCAGTATTTT. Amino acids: CASTQSSGGTDTQYF. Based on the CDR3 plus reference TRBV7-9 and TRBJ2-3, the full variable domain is DTGVSQNPRHKITKRGQNVTFRCDPISEHNRLYWYRQTLGQGPEFLTYFQNEAQLEKSRLLSDRFSAERPKGSFSTLEIQRTEQGDSAMYLCASTQSSGGTDTQYFGPGTRLTVL.